There are many counts of the clone carrying this TCR beta chain. These data come from a study of neurological immune-mediated disorders. By 5'RACE with 10-nucleotide random UMIs, the cDNA was made. Using its own MiXCR run on the 5' RACE reads, TCRdb lists one record per CDR3 protein. The sample contains 20,000 to 25,000 distinct CDR3 sequences, around 6.2% of which appear only once. Germline CDR1 and CDR2: SGDLS and YYNGEE. The CDR3 extends over 15 amino acids. Trimming removed 3 bases from V and 4 bases from J; junction bases left unmatched: 7. For sorted libraries, the input was roughly 1 million CD4+ or CD8+ T cells.

What was sequenced was CD8+ T cells from blood. The chain recombines TRBV9 with TRBJ2-3, with 8 bases that match TRBD1. The TCR originated in a man in his late teens or twenties in good health. CDR3 in amino acids: CASSASGGPPDTQYF. CDR3 nucleotide sequence: TGTGCCAGCAGCGCCTCAGGGGGCCCCCCAGATACGCAGTATTTT.